What follows are 23 T cell receptor beta chains derived from one specimen sequenced in a study of blood T cell repertoires in COVID-19. Repertoires were generated with immunoSEQ multiplex PCR, while TCRdb's copy carries only in-frame clones and drops some. Counted here are approximately 53,000 clones, roughly 90% occurring once; the ten biggest clones make up roughly 10%. Sequencing was carried out using peripheral blood. The source of these receptors is a woman at least 80 years old with acute or convalescent COVID-19.

This rearrangement joins TRBV4-3 to TRBJ1-1; D possibly corresponds to TRBD1 (6 bases). Per the germline V gene, CDR1 is LGHNA and CDR2 is YSLEER. V lost 0 bases, J lost 1 base, and 24 bases lay in between. The CDR3 is made up of 20 amino acids. CDR3 nucleotides: TGCGCCAGCAGCCAAGATTTCGTAGGGGTTCGGGACACCACGAACACTGAAGCTTTCTTT. It codes for CASSQDFVGVRDTTNTEAFF.

V is TRBV6-2 or TRBV6-3 and J is TRBJ1-2, with TRBD1 matching over 8 bases. J gave up 4 bases and V 5 bases, and 6 bases lay outside the gene matches. The germline V gene has CDR1 MNHEY and CDR2 SVGEGT. The CDR3 sequence is 14 residues long. CDR3 residues: CASSKDRAFYGYTF. In DNA form, the CDR3 reads TGTGCCAGCAGTAAGGACAGGGCATTCTATGGCTACACCTTC.

In DNA, the CDR3 is TGTGCCAGCAGCCCTCACAGGTGGAGCTCTGGAAACACCATATATTTT. This translates into CASSPHRWSSGNTIYF. This chain joins TRBV7-9 and TRBJ1-3, with D possibly TRBD1 on 5 matching bases. The germline gives CDR1 SEHNR, CDR2 FQNEAQ (reference sequence). Trimming cost V 5 bases and J 0 bases, with 14 bases left between them. CDR3 length equals 16 residues.

The chain has TRBV5-4 and TRBJ2-1; D is ambiguous. The CDR3 loop spans 17 amino acids. Per the germline V gene, CDR1 is SGHNT and CDR2 is YYREEE (reference sequence). CDR3 nucleotides: TGTGCTATACTCAGCTCCGGCGGAGCCTATACATACAATGAGCAGTTCTTC. Translated: CAILSSGGAYTYNEQFF.

The chain uses TRBV7-2 and TRBJ2-6; D gene unclear. Trimming shortened V by 5 bases and J by 0 bases, and 8 bases separated the two germline ends. Germline CDR1 and CDR2: SGHTA and FQGNSA. The CDR3 covers 15 residues. In DNA, the CDR3 is TGTGCCAGCAGCCCGCTACTCTCTGGGGCCAACGTCCTGACTTTC. It yields the protein CASSPLLSGANVLTF.

The chain has TRBV7-8 and TRBJ2-5; tentatively, D is TRBD2 (5 bases). The germline gives CDR1 SGHVS, CDR2 FQNEAQ. Trimming took off 6 bases at V and 5 bases at J, with 25 bases between the two ends. The CDR3 totals 17 residues. CDR3 residues: CASSFDRRSAGPETQYF. The DNA for the CDR3 is TGTGCCAGCAGTTTTGATAGACGGAGCGCGGGCCCCGAGACCCAGTACTTC.

The gene calls are TRBV24-1 and TRBJ1-2, with 10 bases lining up with TRBD1. The J segment lost 3 bases and the V segment lost 4 bases, leaving 4 bases of the junction unmatched. Germline V lookup: CDR1 KGHDR, CDR2 SFDVKD. This CDR3 contains 15 residues. The CDR3 DNA reads as TGTGCCACCAGTGAGCCCGGGACAGGGGACTATGGCTACACCTTC. Protein product: CATSEPGTGDYGYTF.

In DNA, the CDR3 is TGTGCCAAAAAGGAGCAGGGGGCGAGGGGAGCTTTCTTT. Translating gives CAKKEQGARGAFF. The chain employs TRBV19 and TRBJ1-1; 8 bases fit TRBD1. This CDR3 region has 13 residues. The trim removed 10 bases at V and 10 bases at J, leaving 14 bases unmatched. Germline V gene sequence: CDR1 LNHDA, CDR2 SQIVND (reference sequence).

The V gene is TRBV7-9, the J gene TRBJ1-5, with D tentatively TRBD1 (5 bases). This CDR3 is 16 amino acids long. CDR1 SEHNR and CDR2 FQNEAQ come from the germline V gene (reference sequence). V lost 1 base, J lost 2 bases, and 12 bases lay in between. CDR3 protein: CASSLDGGAGNQPQHF. In DNA form, the CDR3 reads TGTGCCAGCAGCTTAGACGGGGGAGCGGGCAATCAGCCCCAGCATTTT.

The gene calls are TRBV5-1 and TRBJ1-2, with TRBD1 as a possible D gene (6 bases). The V end was cut by 2 bases, the J end by 5 bases, with 10 bases between. This CDR3 comprises 13 residues. Germline V CDR1 and CDR2: SGHRS, YFSETQ. The CDR3 loop reads CASSFGQLYGYTF. CDR3 DNA: TGCGCCAGCAGCTTTGGACAGTTATATGGCTACACCTTC.

V gene TRBV15 combines with J gene TRBJ2-7; possibly TRBD2 for D (6 bases). Per germline, CDR1 LNHNV and CDR2 YYDKDF (reference sequence). Trimming took 3 bases from V and 2 from J, leaving 14 bases between them. The CDR3 runs 15 residues. The chain's CDR3 is CATSRPGLLTYEQYF. The CDR3 DNA is TGTGCCACCAGCAGGCCGGGACTCCTTACCTACGAGCAGTACTTC.

V is TRBV5-1 and J is TRBJ2-2; no clear D gene. Deletions cut 0 bases from V and 2 bases from J, with 11 bases between. CDR1 is SGHRS and CDR2 is YFSETQ in the germline V gene. The CDR3 loop spans 16 amino acids. The CDR3 DNA is TGCGCCAGCAGCTTGGTCCCGGGTAGTAACACCGGGGAGCTGTTTTTT. Protein: CASSLVPGSNTGELFF.

The chain combines TRBV7-2 with TRBJ1-6, with D possibly being TRBD1 (6 bases). Germline assignment: CDR1 SGHTA and CDR2 FQGNSA. This CDR3 spans 12 amino acids. Trimming cost V 5 bases and J 11 bases, with 10 bases left between them. This CDR3 reads CASSGRQAPLHF. For the CDR3, the DNA is TGTGCCAGCAGCGGCCGACAGGCACCCCTCCACTTT.

The genes are TRBV11-3 and TRBJ1-4, with a tentative D call TRBD1 (5 bases). The germline V and J ends were trimmed by 2 bases and 6 bases, with 19 bases remaining between them. Germline assignment: CDR1 SGHNT and CDR2 YENEEA. The CDR3 is 17 residues long. In DNA, the CDR3 is TGTGCCAGCAGCTTATGGGGCCAGGTACAACGTGATGAAAAACTGTTTTTT. It encodes CASSLWGQVQRDEKLFF.

The CDR3 sequence: CASRVAAGNTGELFF. The CDR3 DNA follows: TGTGCCAGCAGAGTTGCAGCGGGGAACACCGGGGAGCTGTTTTTT. This sequence joins TRBV6-5 and TRBJ2-2; weak D call: TRBD2 (6 bases). The germline V gene encodes CDR1 MNHEY and CDR2 SVGAGI. The germline V and J ends were trimmed by 6 bases and 1 base, with 12 bases remaining between them. The CDR3 totals 15 residues.

The chain is built from TRBV4-3 and TRBJ2-4; 8 positions match TRBD1. After removal of 0 bases from V and 6 bases from J, the junction contained 10 bases not matched to a gene. The CDR3 sequence is 17 residues long. The germline V gene encodes CDR1 LGHNA and CDR2 YSLEER. The chain's CDR3 is CASSQDRGPTPGNIQYF. CDR3 nucleotide sequence: TGCGCCAGCAGCCAAGACAGGGGGCCTACCCCCGGAAACATTCAGTACTTC.

The V gene is TRBV5-4, the J gene TRBJ2-2; D perhaps matches TRBD1 (6 bases). V was cut by 4 bases and J by 0 bases, with 13 bases left in between. The CDR3 is 16 amino acids. The germline V gene has CDR1 SGHNT and CDR2 YYREEE (reference sequence). CDR3 residues: CASSPYREANTGELFF. The CDR3, as DNA: TGTGCCAGCAGCCCTTACAGGGAAGCGAACACCGGGGAGCTGTTTTTT.

The chain is built from TRBV18 and TRBJ2-2, with TRBD2 matching 10 bases. This CDR3 comprises 18 residues. Looked up from germline, CDR1 is KGHSH and CDR2 is LQKENI. V shed 2 bases, J shed 4 bases, and the junction held 10 bases outside the gene matches. CDR3 loop: CASSPRSSGSSSTGELFF. The CDR3 region has the DNA TGTGCCAGCTCACCAAGGTCTAGCGGGAGTTCGAGCACCGGGGAGCTGTTTTTT. Supplemented by reference TRBV18 and TRBJ2-2, the full variable domain reads NAGVMQNPRHLVRRRGQEARLRCSPMKGHSHVYWYRQLPEEGLKFMVYLQKENIIDESGMPKERFSAEFPKEGPSILRIQQVVRGDSAAYFCASSPRSSGSSSTGELFFGEGSRLTVL.

V is TRBV11-2 and J is TRBJ2-7; 9 nucleotides line up with TRBD1. The germline V gene has CDR1 SGHAT and CDR2 FQNNGV. The J segment lost 5 bases and the V segment lost 5 bases, leaving 10 bases of the junction unmatched. The CDR3 is 15 amino acids. The CDR3 coding sequence is TGTGCCAGCAGCAACCGACAGGGGGGGTCCCACGAGCAGTACTTC. Encoded protein: CASSNRQGGSHEQYF.

The gene calls are TRBV4-3 and TRBJ2-7; 11 bases fit TRBD1. CDR1 and CDR2 from the germline V gene are LGHNA and YSLEER. Trimming at V came to 2 bases and at J to 3 bases, leaving 6 bases not matched to a gene. The CDR3 totals 16 residues. This CDR3 is CASSQLGQGGIYEQYF. The CDR3 coding sequence is TGCGCCAGCAGCCAATTGGGACAGGGGGGAATCTACGAGCAGTACTTC.

The rearrangement joins TRBV2 to TRBJ1-1, with 8 bases matching TRBD1. The trim removed 0 bases at V and 7 bases at J, leaving 16 bases unmatched. Looked up from germline, CDR1 is SNHLY and CDR2 is FYNNEI. The CDR3 length is 18 residues. The CDR3 DNA reads as TGTGCCAGCAGTGAAGCGCAGTTACTGACAGGGGCGCGCGGTGAAGCTTTCTTT. Protein sequence: CASSEAQLLTGARGEAFF.

The J gene is TRBJ1-5, the V gene TRBV3-1 (or the pseudogene TRBV3-2); unclear D gene. The V gene lost 1 base and the J gene lost 6 bases, with 7 bases spanning the gap. This CDR3 contains 13 residues. Germline V gene data show CDR1 as LGHDT and CDR2 as YNNKEL (reference sequence). The CDR3 is CASSQVGGQPQHF. CDR3 DNA sequence: TGTGCCAGCAGCCAAGTAGGCGGTCAGCCCCAGCATTTT.

The chain couples TRBV6-4 to TRBJ2-1; maybe TRBD2 (6 bases). The CDR3 sequence is 14 residues long. Germline V gives CDR1 MRHNA, CDR2 SNTAGT. Between the trimmed V and J ends, which lost 4 bases and 8 bases, there was a span of 15 bases. CDR3: CASSVSGRRDEQFF. Written as DNA, the CDR3 is TGTGCCAGCAGTGTAAGTGGGAGGAGAGATGAGCAGTTCTTC.